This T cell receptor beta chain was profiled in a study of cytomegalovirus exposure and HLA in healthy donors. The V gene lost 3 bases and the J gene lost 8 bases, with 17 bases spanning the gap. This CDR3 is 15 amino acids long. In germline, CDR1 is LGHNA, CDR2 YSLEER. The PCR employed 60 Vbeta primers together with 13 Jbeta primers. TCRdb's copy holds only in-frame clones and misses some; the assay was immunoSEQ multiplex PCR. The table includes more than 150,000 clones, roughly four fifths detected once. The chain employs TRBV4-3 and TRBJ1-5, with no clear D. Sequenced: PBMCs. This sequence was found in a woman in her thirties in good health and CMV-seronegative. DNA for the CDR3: TGCGCCAGCAGCCATTCTCTGGGAGGGAGGAAGCCCCAGCATTTT. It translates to CASSHSLGGRKPQHF.